This T cell receptor (beta chain) was profiled in a study of T cells in Graves' hyperthyroidism and ophthalmopathy (dated by TCRdb to between 2019 and 2020). At the level of the whole study: To identify distinguishing TCR V-J signatures, a discovery cohort of around 98 patients was used, comprising 40 to 45 with Graves' ophthalmopathy and 57 with stable Graves' hyperthyroidism. The paper describes TCR Vbeta CDR3 sequencing of 135 peripheral blood samples, made up of 43 ophthalmopathy patients, 70 to 75 hyperthyroidism patients and 17 progressor patients. Prospective prediction of ophthalmopathy was tested in an independent validation cohort consisting of about 19 hyperthyroidism patients and some 16 patients who later progressed to ophthalmopathy. The study also compared thyroid tissue and blood T-cell repertoires from roughly 6 Graves' hyperthyroidism patients. Following sampling, methimazole starting at 30 mg daily was given to hyperthyroidism patients, and high-dose intravenous methylprednisolone was given to ophthalmopathy patients. For training and testing, the 100 or so patients in the discovery cohort were randomly divided in a 7:3 ratio. Findings and caveats that apply to the study as a whole: Sample size was not statistically predetermined, and blinding of investigators to group allocation was not performed. During validation, the model predicted progression to ophthalmopathy a median of approximately six months ahead of onset, with just under 71% sensitivity and under 85% specificity. Blood samples also contained most of the expanded thyroid clonotypes (frequency above 0.001), which suggests that blood repertoires may reflect thyroid immune responses. In cross-validation, a model built on a 13 V-J signature told ophthalmopathy apart from stable hyperthyroidism with over 85% sensitivity and about 81% specificity, and in testing the same model reached 80%/75%.

A word on this clonotype: Its target antigen remains unknown. Base quality data are lacking; no much larger clone is found one base away.

The study excluded patients with uncontrolled infections, other autoimmune diseases, pregnancy or lactation. Clinical symptoms, serum thyroxine and TRAb, thyroid ultrasound, and orbital computed tomography formed the basis for the diagnoses. Trizol reagent was used to extract total RNA, and RNA quality was then checked on an Agilent 2100 Bioanalyzer. V is cut back by 1 base and J by 1 base, with 9 bases in the junction unmatched. As encoded in the germline V gene (reference sequence), CDR1 is DFQATT while CDR2 is SNEGSKA. The CDR3 holds 18 amino acids from the cysteine to the phenylalanine. Of all the DNA, just the CDR3 is kept, 54 bases in frame from base 1. The TCR beta CDR3 regions were amplified from the RNA transcripts. A first-round RT-PCR of the TCR CDR3 used the HTBI primer set with the Qiagen OneStep RT-PCR kit. Libraries were constructed in a second round of multiplex PCR, after which size selection and purification were carried out. Paired-end sequencing of the libraries was performed with 100 bp reads on an Illumina HiSeq2000. Concerning the study's data processing: SOAPnuke was used to process the raw data, throwing out any read that contained adapters or uncalled bases, had a mean Phred below 15, or lacked an exact constant-primer or identifier match. High-quality paired reads were merged using COPE v1.2.5, and each unique nucleotide sequence was defined as a clonotype. Clonotypes were aligned to IMGT TRBV, TRBD and TRBJ reference segments using MiTCR v1.1. The analysis included only V-J combinations with a frequency above 0.0001, which together covered around 99% of the repertoires. A TCS score was defined as the ratio between F50 (clonal expansion) and ExV (chaos), using BLOSUM62-based TCRdist between CDR3 peptides within each V-J. Welch's t-statistics and random forest reduced 500 to 550 V-J features to around 14, which were used in a naive Bayes classifier (R e1071). Thyroid-blood repertoire similarity was quantified with the Morisita-Horn index. The public sequencing data were trimmed at Q25 with fastp and processed into clonotypes with MiXCR by TCRdb, which kept only in-frame beta chains. CDR3 protein duplicates are merged, each entry listing the most common genes and DNA. Here the V and J calls rest on TCRdb's processing, not on the authors' analysis. Across this sample there are hundreds of thousands of distinct CDR3 sequences, with 45% seen only once. The ten largest clones add up to under 8.5% of the sample.

This receptor was taken from an adult man with Graves' disease, either hyperthyroidism or ophthalmopathy (not recorded which). This sequence uses TRBV20-1 and TRBJ1-5, and 11 junction bases match TRBD1. The sample comprised peripheral blood or thyroid tissue (not recorded which). The CDR3: CSARAGTGGGRSNQPQHF. The DNA sequence follows: TGCAGTGCTAGAGCGGGGACAGGGGGTGGGAGAAGCAATCAGCCCCAGCATTTT.